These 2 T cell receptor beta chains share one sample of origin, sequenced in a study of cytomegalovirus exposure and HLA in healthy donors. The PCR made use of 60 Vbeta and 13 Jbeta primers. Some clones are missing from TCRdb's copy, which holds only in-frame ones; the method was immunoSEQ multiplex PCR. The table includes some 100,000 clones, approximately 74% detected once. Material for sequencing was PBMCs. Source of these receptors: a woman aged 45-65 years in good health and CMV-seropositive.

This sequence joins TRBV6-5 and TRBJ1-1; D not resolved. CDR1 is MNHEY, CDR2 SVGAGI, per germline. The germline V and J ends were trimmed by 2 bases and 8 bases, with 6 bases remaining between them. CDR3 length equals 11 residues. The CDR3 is CASSYEKEAFF. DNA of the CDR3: TGTGCCAGCAGTTACGAGAAGGAAGCTTTCTTT.

The CDR3 here is CASSQDVRSTEAFF. CDR3 sequence (DNA): TGCGCCAGCAGCCAAGATGTCAGGTCAACAGAAGCTTTCTTT. The V gene is TRBV4-3, the J gene TRBJ1-1; D not certain. V lost 0 bases and J lost 8, with 13 bases in between. The CDR3 loop spans 14 amino acids. CDR1 and CDR2 from the germline V gene are LGHNA and YSLEER.